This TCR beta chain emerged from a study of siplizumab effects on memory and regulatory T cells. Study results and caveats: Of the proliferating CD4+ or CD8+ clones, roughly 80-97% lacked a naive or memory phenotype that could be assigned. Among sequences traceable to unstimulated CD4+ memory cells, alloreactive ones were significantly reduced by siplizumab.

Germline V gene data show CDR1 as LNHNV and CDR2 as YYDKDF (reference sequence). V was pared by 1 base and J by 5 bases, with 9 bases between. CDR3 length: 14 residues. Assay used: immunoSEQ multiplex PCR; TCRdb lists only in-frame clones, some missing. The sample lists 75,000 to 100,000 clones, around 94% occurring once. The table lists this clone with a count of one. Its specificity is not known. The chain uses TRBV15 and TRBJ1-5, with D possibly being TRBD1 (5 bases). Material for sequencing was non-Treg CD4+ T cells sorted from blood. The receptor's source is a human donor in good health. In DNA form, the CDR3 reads TGTGCCACCAGCAGAGCTGAGACAGATCAGCCCCAGCATTTT. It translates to CATSRAETDQPQHF.